The 4 T cell receptor beta chains below all came from one sample that was sequenced in a study of PD-1 blockade in classical Hodgkin lymphoma. Every patient relapsed after autologous stem cell transplantation, and brentuximab vedotin exposure varied. Magnetic negative selection was used to purify CD4+ T cells from thawed PBMCs. The data were produced by immunoSEQ multiplex PCR, yet TCRdb's version contains in-frame clones alone and is incomplete. The sample includes under 30,000 clones, over 65% of them seen just once. The input for sequencing was CD4+ T cells from blood, taken at baseline. Receptors originate from a human donor with classical Hodgkin lymphoma.

The rearrangement links TRBV18 to TRBJ1-3; the match to TRBD1 covers 7 bases. Germline CDR1 is KGHSH and CDR2 is LQKENI. The CDR3 sequence is 15 residues long. The J segment lost 2 bases and the V segment lost 0 bases, leaving 1 base of the junction unmatched. CDR3 nucleotide sequence: TGTGCCAGCTCACCACCCGGGACAGCTGGAAACACCATATATTTT. This translates into CASSPPGTAGNTIYF.

This clone was picked up one time. The V and J genes are TRBV7-2 and TRBJ2-7; the D is unclear. V was trimmed by 1 base and J by 5 bases, leaving 3 bases between them. Germline lookup yields CDR1 SGHTA and CDR2 FQGNSA. CDR3 length equals 11 residues. CDR3 DNA: TGTGCCAGCAGCTTAGGGGACGAGCAGTACTTC. Translated: CASSLGDEQYF.

The chain has TRBV18 and TRBJ2-5; 7 nucleotides agree with TRBD1. Germline values: CDR1 KGHSH, CDR2 LQKENI. Trimming at V came to 3 bases and at J to 4 bases, leaving 2 bases not matched to a gene. The CDR3 loop spans 13 amino acids. The CDR3 DNA sequence: TGTGCCAGCTCACCGGGACAGCTAGAGACCCAGTACTTC. It encodes CASSPGQLETQYF. The full variable domain, completed using reference TRBV18 and TRBJ2-5, is NAGVMQNPRHLVRRRGQEARLRCSPMKGHSHVYWYRQLPEEGLKFMVYLQKENIIDESGMPKERFSAEFPKEGPSILRIQQVVRGDSAAYFCASSPGQLETQYFGPGTRLLVL.

This sequence joins TRBV19 and TRBJ2-7; possible D gene TRBD1, 6 bases. The CDR3 runs 15 residues. Per the germline V gene, CDR1 is LNHDA and CDR2 is SQIVND (reference sequence). Trimming shortened V by 6 bases and J by 0 bases, and 15 bases separated the two germline ends. In DNA, the CDR3 is TGTGCCAGTAGAAACAGGGCTTCCTTCTCCTACGAGCAGTACTTC. Translated, it gives CASRNRASFSYEQYF. Filled out from reference TRBV19 and TRBJ2-7, the complete variable domain reads DGGITQSPKYLFRKEGQNVTLSCEQNLNHDAMYWYRQDPGQGLRLIYYSQIVNDFQKGDIAEGYSVSREKKESFPLTVTSAQKNPTAFYLCASRNRASFSYEQYFGPGTRLTVT.